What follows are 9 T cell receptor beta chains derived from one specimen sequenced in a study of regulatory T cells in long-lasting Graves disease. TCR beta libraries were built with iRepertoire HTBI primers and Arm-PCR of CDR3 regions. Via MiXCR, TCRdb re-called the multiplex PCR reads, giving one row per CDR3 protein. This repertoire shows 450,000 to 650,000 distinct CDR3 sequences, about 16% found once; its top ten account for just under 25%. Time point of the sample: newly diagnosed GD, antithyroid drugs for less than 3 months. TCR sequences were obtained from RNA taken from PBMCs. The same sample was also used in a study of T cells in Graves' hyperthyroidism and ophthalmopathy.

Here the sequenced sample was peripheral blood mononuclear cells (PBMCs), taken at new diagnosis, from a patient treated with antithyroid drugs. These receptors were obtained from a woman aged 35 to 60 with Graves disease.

CDR3 bases: TGTGCCAGCAGCCAAGTGGGGCCAGGGGGCTATAGGGGCTACACCTTC. It codes for CASSQVGPGGYRGYTF. The V call is TRBV3-1, the J call TRBJ1-2; 8 positions agree with TRBD1. The germline CDR1 and CDR2 sequences are LGHDT and YNNKEL (reference sequence). There are 16 residues in the CDR3. V trimming: 1 base; J trimming: 8 bases; junction bases outside the gene matches: 12.

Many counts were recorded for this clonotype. The CDR3 here is CASSYNRAQDTIYF. The CDR3 DNA sequence: TGTGCCAGCAGTTACAACAGGGCGCAGGACACCATATATTTT. The chain recombines TRBV6-5 with TRBJ1-3; perhaps TRBD1 as D (6 bases). The CDR3 spans 14 residues. The V and J ends lost 2 bases and 8 bases respectively, with 13 bases between them. CDR1 and CDR2 from the germline V gene are MNHEY and SVGAGI.

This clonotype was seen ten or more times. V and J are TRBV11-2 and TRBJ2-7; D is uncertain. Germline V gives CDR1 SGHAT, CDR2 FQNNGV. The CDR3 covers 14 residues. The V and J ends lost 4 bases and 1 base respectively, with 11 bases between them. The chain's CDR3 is CASSSLRSSYEQYF. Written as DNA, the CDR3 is TGTGCCAGCAGCTCCCTTCGCTCGTCCTACGAGCAGTACTTC.

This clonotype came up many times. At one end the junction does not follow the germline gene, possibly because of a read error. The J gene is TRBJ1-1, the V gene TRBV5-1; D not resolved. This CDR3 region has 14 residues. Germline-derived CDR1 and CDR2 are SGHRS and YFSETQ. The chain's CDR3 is CASSLPGMNTEAFF. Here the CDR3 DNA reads TGTGCCAGCAGCTTGCCTGGGATGAACACTGAAGCTTTCTTT.

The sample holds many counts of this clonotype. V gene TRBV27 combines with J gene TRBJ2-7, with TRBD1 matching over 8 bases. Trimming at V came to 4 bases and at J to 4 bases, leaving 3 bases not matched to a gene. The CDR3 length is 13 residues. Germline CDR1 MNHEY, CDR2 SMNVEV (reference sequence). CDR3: CASSWRQGYEQYF. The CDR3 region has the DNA TGTGCCAGCAGTTGGAGACAGGGGTACGAGCAGTACTTC.

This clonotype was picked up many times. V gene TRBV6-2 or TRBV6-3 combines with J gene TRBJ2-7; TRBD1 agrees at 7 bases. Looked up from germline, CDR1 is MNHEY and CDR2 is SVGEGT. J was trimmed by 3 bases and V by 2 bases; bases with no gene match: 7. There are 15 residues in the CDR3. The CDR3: CASSYPLGQSYEQYF. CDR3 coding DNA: TGTGCCAGCAGTTACCCCCTGGGACAGAGCTACGAGCAGTACTTC.

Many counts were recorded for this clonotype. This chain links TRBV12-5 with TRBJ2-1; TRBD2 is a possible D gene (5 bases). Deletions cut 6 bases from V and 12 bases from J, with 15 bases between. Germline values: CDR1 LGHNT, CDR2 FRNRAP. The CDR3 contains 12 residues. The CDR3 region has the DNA TGTGCTAGTGGCCCCGGACTGCTGGGGCAGTTCTTC. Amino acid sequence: CASGPGLLGQFF.

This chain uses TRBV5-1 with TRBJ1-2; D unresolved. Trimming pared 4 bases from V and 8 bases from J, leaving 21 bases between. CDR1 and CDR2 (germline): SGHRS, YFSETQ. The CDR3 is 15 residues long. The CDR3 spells CASSAQVQSPGGYTF. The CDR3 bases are TGCGCCAGCAGCGCGCAGGTCCAGTCACCGGGGGGCTACACCTTC. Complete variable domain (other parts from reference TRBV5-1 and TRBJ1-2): KAGVTQTPRYLIKTRGQQVTLSCSPISGHRSVSWYQQTPGQGLQFLFEYFSETQRNKGNFPGRFSGRQFSNSRSEMNVSTLELGDSALYLCASSAQVQSPGGYTFGSGTRLTVV.

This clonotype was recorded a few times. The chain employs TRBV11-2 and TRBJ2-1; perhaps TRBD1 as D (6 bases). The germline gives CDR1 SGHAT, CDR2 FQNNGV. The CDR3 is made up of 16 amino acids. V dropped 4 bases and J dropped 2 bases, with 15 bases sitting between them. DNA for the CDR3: TGTGCCAGCAGCTCCTCCCCCAGGGGAACCTACAATGAGCAGTTCTTC. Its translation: CASSSSPRGTYNEQFF.